The sequence of this T cell receptor beta chain was determined in a study of blood T cells in healthy people across ages. Ten milliliters of peripheral blood were drawn from each donor. Germline-derived CDR1 and CDR2 are SGHVS and FQNEAQ. This CDR3 has 15 residues. V dropped 1 base and J dropped 5 bases, with 12 bases sitting between them. This clonotype has only a few counts. The antigen remains undetermined. For the second PCR, which ran for about 6 to 11 cycles, a sample-barcoded 5' primer and a J-beta primer mix were used. TCRdb reanalysed the 5' RACE reads using MiXCR and keeps one entry per CDR3 protein. The profile covers hundreds of thousands of distinct CDR3 sequences, with less than 40% appearing a single time and roughly 15% taken by the ten largest. Study results and limitations: Fewer expanded clones and more diversity marked long-lived versus aged donors. The recorded TCR beta diversity per million T cells decreased in a roughly linear manner with age.

V usage is TRBV7-8 and J usage is TRBJ1-5, with a tentative D call TRBD1 (6 bases). Material for sequencing was blood. This sequence was found in a woman over 75 in good health. CDR3 nucleotide sequence: TGTGCCAGCAGCTTAGAGGGCAGGGGCTATCAGCCCCAGCATTTT. Protein sequence: CASSLEGRGYQPQHF.